These 17 T cell receptor beta chains were all obtained from the same sample, sequenced in a study of T-cell memory formation after mild COVID-19 (dated by TCRdb to about 2021). The protocol used for the library was 5' RACE. Instrument on record: Illumina NovaSeq 6000. TCRdb applied fastp at Q25 and MiXCR to the public reads, then kept only in-frame beta chains. Each entry merges the rows of one CDR3 protein and shows their most common DNA and genes. This sample lists approximately 250,000 distinct CDR3 sequences; 15% were detected once. The leading ten clones occupy over 2% of the sample. The sample comprised PBMCs or a T cell subset sorted from them (not recorded which). The receptor source for this set is an adult woman who had mild COVID-19 (a few samples of this study predate the infection). The sample titles of this study are shuffled in the database, so cell type and time point are left out; the donor was told from shared clones.

The rearrangement joins TRBV4-1 to TRBJ1-5; 9 bases fit TRBD1. The germline CDR1 and CDR2 sequences are MGHRA and YSYEKL. This CDR3 has 16 amino acids. Losses at the gene ends were 3 bases for V and 6 bases for J; bases not matched to a gene: 9. The CDR3 DNA sequence: TGCGCCAGCAGCCAGCCGGGACAGGGAATGGGTCAGCCCCAGCATTTT. Protein product: CASSQPGQGMGQPQHF.

In this sample, this clonotype turned up a few times. The rearrangement links TRBV6-5 to TRBJ1-6; D is perhaps TRBD1 (5 bases). This CDR3 region has 17 residues. V was clipped by 2 bases and J by 12 bases, with 23 bases between them. The germline V gene has CDR1 MNHEY and CDR2 SVGAGI. The CDR3 is CASSYGIAGTDNLPLHF. In DNA, the CDR3 is TGTGCCAGCAGTTACGGTATCGCCGGGACGGATAACTTACCCCTCCACTTT.

This clonotype was picked up a small number of times. The J gene is TRBJ2-4, the V gene TRBV3-1, with D uncertain. V was shortened by 4 bases and J by 0 bases, with 16 bases between the two germline ends. This CDR3 comprises 17 residues. Germline lookup yields CDR1 LGHDT and CDR2 YNNKEL (reference sequence). The CDR3 protein is CASSPTSGRLAKNIQYF. The DNA of the CDR3 is TGTGCCAGCAGCCCAACGTCCGGCAGACTAGCCAAAAACATTCAGTACTTC. Drawing the rest from reference TRBV3-1 and TRBJ2-4, the complete variable domain is DTAVSQTPKYLVTQMGNDKSIKCEQNLGHDTMYWYKQDSKKFLKIMFSYNNKELIINETVPNRFSPKSPDKAHLNLHINSLELGDSAVYFCASSPTSGRLAKNIQYFGAGTRLSVL.

The rearrangement uses TRBV19 and TRBJ1-1, with D tentatively TRBD1 (5 bases). CDR3 size: 14 residues. Trimming pared 6 bases from V and 1 base from J, leaving 12 bases between. Germline CDR1 reads LNHDA; CDR2 reads SQIVND (reference sequence). The CDR3 loop is CASRSQAPNTEAFF. CDR3 bases: TGTGCCAGTAGATCACAGGCGCCGAACACTGAAGCTTTCTTT.

In its sample, this clonotype was seen many times. The chain couples TRBV4-3 to TRBJ2-7; 7 nucleotides line up with TRBD1. The V gene's germline CDR1 is LGHNA and CDR2 YSLEER. V was clipped by 1 base and J by 1 base; unmatched bases: 4. The CDR3 runs to 15 residues. Written as DNA, the CDR3 is TGCGCCAGCAGCCAAGTTCCGACAGGGTCCTACGAGCAGTACTTC. This gives the protein CASSQVPTGSYEQYF.

The rearrangement uses TRBV9 and TRBJ2-5; unclear D gene. V lost 0 bases to trimming and J lost 1 base, with 7 bases between them. Germline V gene lookup returns CDR1 SGDLS and CDR2 YYNGEE. This CDR3 spans 14 amino acids. The CDR3: CASSVAVGQETQYF. CDR3 nucleotide sequence: TGTGCCAGCAGCGTAGCAGTGGGCCAAGAGACCCAGTACTTC.

The chain joins TRBV20-1 to TRBJ2-1; perhaps TRBD2 as D (6 bases). V lost 7 bases and J 0 bases, leaving 10 bases between the germline ends. CDR3 length equals 13 residues. Germline CDR1 and CDR2: DFQATT and SNEGSKA (reference sequence). The CDR3 region has the DNA TGCAGTGTTATCGGGAGCTCCTACAATGAGCAGTTCTTC. Its protein is CSVIGSSYNEQFF.

This rearrangement joins TRBV3-1 to TRBJ1-1; 10 bases line up with TRBD1. Germline V gene data show CDR1 as LGHDT and CDR2 as YNNKEL (reference sequence). This CDR3 spans 14 amino acids. Trimming removed 4 bases from V and 5 bases from J; junction bases left unmatched: 4. CDR3 sequence (DNA): TGTGCCAGCAGCCCAGGGACAGGGGAAACTGAAGCTTTCTTT. Translating gives CASSPGTGETEAFF.

In this sample, this clonotype turned up a few times. This rearrangement joins TRBV18 to TRBJ1-2; TRBD1 matches 10 bases. The junction had 4 bases not matched to a gene; V was cut back by 2 bases and J by 4 bases. The V gene's germline CDR1 is KGHSH and CDR2 LQKENI. CDR3 length equals 15 residues. CDR3 nucleotides: TGTGCCAGCTCACCAGACAGGGGGCAATCCTATGGCTACACCTTC. It yields the protein CASSPDRGQSYGYTF.

V and J are TRBV9 and TRBJ1-1; D call uncertain. The V gene's germline CDR1 is SGDLS and CDR2 YYNGEE. The CDR3 has 16 residues. V was cut by 4 bases and J by 0 bases, with 16 bases left in between. Here the CDR3 reads CASSPRPMGVNTEAFF. The DNA of the CDR3 is TGTGCCAGCAGCCCCAGACCTATGGGAGTGAACACTGAAGCTTTCTTT.

The genes are TRBV29-1 and TRBJ2-5, with a weak D call TRBD2 (5 bases). CDR1 is SQVTM and CDR2 is ANQGSEA in the germline V gene. The CDR3 totals 12 residues. Trimming took off 4 bases at V and 4 bases at J, with 10 bases between the two ends. CDR3 in amino acids: CSVGLGRETQYF. DNA for the CDR3: TGCAGCGTTGGACTGGGGAGAGAGACCCAGTACTTC.

The CDR3 region is CASSPQTGRYTEAFF. As DNA, the CDR3 is TGTGCCAGCAGTCCGCAGACAGGAAGGTACACTGAAGCTTTCTTT. The rearrangement links TRBV12-3 or TRBV12-4 to TRBJ1-1; D might be TRBD1 (6 bases). V was cut by 5 bases and J by 3 bases, with 16 bases left in between. The CDR3 runs 15 residues.

V gene TRBV29-1 combines with J gene TRBJ1-1; possible D gene TRBD1, 5 bases. The germline V and J ends were trimmed by 5 bases and 11 bases, with 27 bases remaining between them. The germline V gene encodes CDR1 SQVTM and CDR2 ANQGSEA. The CDR3 runs 15 residues. CDR3 coding DNA: TGCAGCGTTTATGGGTTTAGACACACAGGTGCTAAGGCTTTCTTT. As protein: CSVYGFRHTGAKAFF.

The V and J genes are TRBV6-2 or TRBV6-3 and TRBJ1-2; D unresolved. V lost 0 bases and J lost 2, with 7 bases in between. Germline loops: CDR1 MNHEY, CDR2 SVGEGT. The CDR3 spans 14 residues. The CDR3 loop reads CASSYSGRNYGYTF. As DNA, the CDR3 is TGTGCCAGCAGTTACTCTGGCAGAAACTATGGCTACACCTTC.

This clonotype was found a few times. V usage is TRBV25-1 and J usage is TRBJ2-2; 7 nucleotides match TRBD2. This CDR3 contains 15 residues. Germline V gene sequence: CDR1 MGHDK, CDR2 SYGVNS. V lost 4 bases and J lost 4; bases outside the gene matches: 6. In nucleotides, the CDR3 is TGTGCCAGCAGTGTTGAAGCGGGAAGCACCGGGGAGCTGTTTTTT. Translation: CASSVEAGSTGELFF.

This clonotype was detected only a few times. V usage is TRBV20-1 and J usage is TRBJ2-1, with 11 bases matching TRBD2. Germline CDR1 DFQATT, CDR2 SNEGSKA (reference sequence). The CDR3 covers 14 residues. The V and J ends lost 4 bases and 6 bases, in that order; junction bases with no gene match: 5. The CDR3 region is CSATGLAGSNEQFF. The CDR3 region has the DNA TGCAGTGCTACCGGACTAGCGGGCTCCAATGAGCAGTTCTTC.

The chain carries TRBV29-1 and TRBJ1-2; D is possibly TRBD1 (6 bases). The CDR3 is 13 residues long. Trimming shortened V by 2 bases and J by 3 bases, and 10 bases separated the two germline ends. The germline V gene encodes CDR1 SQVTM and CDR2 ANQGSEA. The CDR3 loop is CSVERGNDYGYTF. CDR3 sequence (DNA): TGCAGCGTTGAAAGGGGGAATGACTATGGCTACACCTTC.